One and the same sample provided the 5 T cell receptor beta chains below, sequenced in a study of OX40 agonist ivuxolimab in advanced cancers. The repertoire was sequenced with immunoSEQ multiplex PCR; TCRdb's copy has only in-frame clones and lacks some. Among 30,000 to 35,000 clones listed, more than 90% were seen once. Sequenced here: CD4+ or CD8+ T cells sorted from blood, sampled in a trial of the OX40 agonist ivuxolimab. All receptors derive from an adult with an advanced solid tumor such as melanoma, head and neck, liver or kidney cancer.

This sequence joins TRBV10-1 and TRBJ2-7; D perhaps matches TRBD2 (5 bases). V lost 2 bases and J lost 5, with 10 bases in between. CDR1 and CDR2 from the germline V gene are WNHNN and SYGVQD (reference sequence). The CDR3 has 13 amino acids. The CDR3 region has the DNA TGCGCCAGCAGTGAGCGGGGAATAGACGAGCAGTACTTC. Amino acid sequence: CASSERGIDEQYF.

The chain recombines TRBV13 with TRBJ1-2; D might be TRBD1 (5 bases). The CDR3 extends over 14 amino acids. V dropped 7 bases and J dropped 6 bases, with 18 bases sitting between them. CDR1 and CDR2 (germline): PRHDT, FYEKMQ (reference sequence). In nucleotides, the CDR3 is TGTGCCAGCACCTTTACGACGGGGGGTGATGGCTACACCTTC. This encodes CASTFTTGGDGYTF.

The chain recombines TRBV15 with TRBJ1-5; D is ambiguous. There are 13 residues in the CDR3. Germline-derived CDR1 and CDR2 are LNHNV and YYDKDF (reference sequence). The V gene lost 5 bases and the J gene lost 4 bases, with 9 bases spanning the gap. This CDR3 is CATSAAGNQPQHF. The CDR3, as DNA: TGTGCCACCAGCGCGGCTGGGAATCAGCCCCAGCATTTT.

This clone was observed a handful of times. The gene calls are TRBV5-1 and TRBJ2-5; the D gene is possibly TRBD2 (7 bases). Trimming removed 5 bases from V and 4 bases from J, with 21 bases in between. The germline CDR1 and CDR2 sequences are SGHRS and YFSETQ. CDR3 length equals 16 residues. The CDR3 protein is CASRNYEGGFGETQYF. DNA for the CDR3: TGCGCCAGCAGAAATTACGAGGGGGGGTTCGGAGAGACCCAGTACTTC. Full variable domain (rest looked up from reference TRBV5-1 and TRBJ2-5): KAGVTQTPRYLIKTRGQQVTLSCSPISGHRSVSWYQQTPGQGLQFLFEYFSETQRNKGNFPGRFSGRQFSNSRSEMNVSTLELGDSALYLCASRNYEGGFGETQYFGPGTRLLVL.

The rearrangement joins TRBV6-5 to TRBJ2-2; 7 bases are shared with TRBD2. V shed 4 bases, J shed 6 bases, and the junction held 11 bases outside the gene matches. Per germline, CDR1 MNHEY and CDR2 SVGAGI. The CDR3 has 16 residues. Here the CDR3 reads CASSLTSPPLAGELFF. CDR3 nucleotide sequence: TGTGCCAGCAGTTTGACTAGCCCCCCGCTAGCCGGGGAGCTGTTTTTT.